This TCR beta chain was captured by sequencing in a study of PD-1 blockade in classical Hodgkin lymphoma. Study-level points and caveats: The authors have not defined what causes the repertoire differences, possibly disease activity or prior therapy.

With respect to this clone: The antigen is not known.

The V gene lost 5 bases and the J gene lost 9 bases, with 11 bases spanning the gap. CDR1 and CDR2 (germline): SGHTA, FQGNSA. The CDR3 sequence is 11 residues long. This sample's time point: newly diagnosed, previously untreated cHL patient sample. For comparison, PBMCs from newly diagnosed, untreated classical Hodgkin lymphoma were used. Profiled with immunoSEQ multiplex PCR; TCRdb holds only in-frame clones, not every one. The repertoire has around 30,000 clones, more than 85% of them found once; the top ten carry roughly 3.8%. The J gene is TRBJ2-7, the V gene TRBV7-2; D is unresolved. Sequencing input: peripheral blood mononuclear cells (PBMCs). The sequence was obtained from a human donor with classical Hodgkin lymphoma. CDR3 nucleotides: TGTGCCAGCAGCCTTATGTCAGGGCAGTACTTC. Its translation is CASSLMSGQYF.